One sample yielded the 24 T cell receptor beta chains listed below, sequenced in a study of blood T cell repertoires in COVID-19. Profiled with immunoSEQ multiplex PCR; TCRdb holds only in-frame clones, not every one. Altogether fewer than 500,000 clones are present, around 90% being singletons, with the ten largest covering 0.8% to 0.85%. Source material: peripheral blood. Receptors were obtained from a man younger than 35 with COVID-19, enrolled during active disease.

The chain combines TRBV7-6 with TRBJ2-5; 10 bases fit TRBD2. Looked up from germline, CDR1 is SGHVS and CDR2 is FNYEAQ. The CDR3 has 16 amino acids. Trimming cost V 5 bases and J 4 bases; bases outside gene matches: 10. CDR3 sequence: CASSPSGLAVLETQYF. CDR3 DNA sequence: TGTGCCAGCAGCCCTAGCGGACTAGCGGTTTTAGAGACCCAGTACTTC.

The V call is TRBV24-1, the J call TRBJ2-1, with a tentative D call TRBD1 (5 bases). CDR1 and CDR2 (germline): KGHDR, SFDVKD. Between the trimmed V and J ends, which lost 9 bases and 9 bases, there was a span of 11 bases. The CDR3 contains 11 residues. In DNA form, the CDR3 reads TGTGCCACCTCTGATGGGGCTGAGCAGTTCTTC. It translates to CATSDGAEQFF.

The genes are TRBV6-5 and TRBJ2-7, with D maybe TRBD1 (6 bases). Germline CDR1 is MNHEY and CDR2 is SVGAGI. The germline V and J ends were trimmed by 5 bases and 2 bases, with 13 bases remaining between them. CDR3 size: 14 residues. This chain's CDR3 is CASSPQTGPYEQYF. In DNA form, the CDR3 reads TGTGCCAGCAGTCCGCAAACAGGGCCCTACGAGCAGTACTTC.

This chain uses TRBV7-9 with TRBJ2-2; D possibly corresponds to TRBD1 (5 bases). Trimming shortened V by 3 bases and J by 8 bases, and 10 bases separated the two germline ends. Per germline, CDR1 SEHNR and CDR2 FQNEAQ (reference sequence). The CDR3 has 13 amino acids. The CDR3 spells CASSLPTGGELFF. DNA for the CDR3: TGTGCCAGCAGCTTGCCAACAGGAGGGGAGCTGTTTTTT.

The chain has TRBV30 and TRBJ2-7; 8 nucleotides match TRBD1. The V segment lost 5 bases and the J segment 0 bases; nucleotides outside the gene matches: 3. In germline, CDR1 is GTSNPN, CDR2 SVGIG (reference sequence). CDR3 size: 13 residues. In DNA form, the CDR3 reads TGTGCCTGGGGGACAGGTTTCTCCTACGAGCAGTACTTC. This encodes CAWGTGFSYEQYF.

The chain recombines TRBV27 with TRBJ2-7; possible D gene TRBD1, 6 bases. From germline, CDR1 is MNHEY and CDR2 SMNVEV (reference sequence). Trimming removed 6 bases from V and 2 bases from J, with 11 bases in between. There are 13 residues in the CDR3. For the CDR3, the DNA is TGTGCCAGCAGATCACAGGGCACCTACGAGCAGTACTTC. Residues: CASRSQGTYEQYF.

CDR3 loop: CASSYSRRPEETQYF. The CDR3 bases are TGTGCCAGCAGTTACTCTCGGCGGCCGGAGGAGACCCAGTACTTC. This chain links TRBV6-5 with TRBJ2-5; no clear D. The V end was cut by 0 bases, the J end by 5 bases, with 13 bases between. Germline CDR1 and CDR2: MNHEY and SVGAGI. The CDR3 spans 15 residues.

The V gene is TRBV6-5, the J gene TRBJ2-2, with a possible D match to TRBD1 (6 bases). Germline-derived CDR1 and CDR2 are MNHEY and SVGAGI. CDR3 size: 14 residues. Trimming took off 9 bases at V and 1 base at J, with 12 bases between the two ends. The CDR3 region has the DNA TGTGCCAGTCGAACAGGGCAGAACACCGGGGAGCTGTTTTTT. Amino acids: CASRTGQNTGELFF.

This clone was counted a single time. The genes are TRBV30 and TRBJ2-3; no reliable D call. V gave up 2 bases and J gave up 0 bases, with 12 bases separating them. Germline V CDR1 and CDR2: GTSNPN, SVGIG (reference sequence). The CDR3 consists of 15 residues. The CDR3 DNA follows: TGTGCCTGGAGTTTTTTTAGCCCCAGCACAGATACGCAGTATTTT. This sequence encodes CAWSFFSPSTDTQYF.

The chain joins TRBV13 to TRBJ1-1, with TRBD1 matching 8 bases. Germline-derived CDR1 and CDR2 are PRHDT and FYEKMQ (reference sequence). The junction had 13 bases not matched to a gene; V was cut back by 6 bases and J by 10 bases. The CDR3 has 14 amino acids. As DNA, the CDR3 is TGTGCCAGCAGGGTGGGCAGGGGGCTGGTGGCAGCTTTCTTT. Amino acids: CASRVGRGLVAAFF.

This clone was seen a few times. The chain has TRBV5-1 and TRBJ2-3, with D possibly TRBD2 on 6 matching bases. The CDR3 has 14 amino acids. V shed 0 bases and J shed 1 base, with 6 bases lying between them. CDR1 and CDR2 (germline): SGHRS, YFSETQ. The chain's CDR3 is CASSLGGGTDTQYF. The CDR3 nucleotides read TGCGCCAGCAGCTTGGGCGGGGGCACAGATACGCAGTATTTT.

This clone was observed once. This rearrangement joins TRBV19 to TRBJ2-1, with 8 bases identical to TRBD2. Germline V CDR1 and CDR2: LNHDA, SQIVND (reference sequence). The CDR3 is made up of 13 amino acids. V dropped 9 bases and J dropped 7; count of bases not matched to a gene: 8. The CDR3 is CASTMRGVNEQFF. The CDR3 DNA reads TGTGCCAGCACCATGCGGGGGGTGAATGAGCAGTTCTTC.

The CDR3 DNA reads as TGTGCCAGCAGCCCGATACTTCTGAACACTGAAGCTTTCTTT. It yields the protein CASSPILLNTEAFF. This sequence joins TRBV9 and TRBJ1-1, with no clear D. Germline CDR1 reads SGDLS; CDR2 reads YYNGEE. This CDR3 is built from 14 residues. Trimming left V 4 bases short and J 0 bases short, with 10 bases between.

This chain connects TRBV5-1 to TRBJ1-1; 8 bases are a match to TRBD1. The germline gives CDR1 SGHRS, CDR2 YFSETQ. Losses at the gene ends were 4 bases for V and 4 bases for J; bases not matched to a gene: 3. CDR3 length: 13 amino acids. CDR3 in amino acids: CASSQTGGTEAFF. In nucleotides, the CDR3 is TGCGCCAGCAGCCAAACAGGGGGCACTGAAGCTTTCTTT.

V and J are TRBV24-1 and TRBJ2-7; 8 bases agree with TRBD1. The ends lost 2 bases at V and 4 bases at J; junction bases unmatched: 9. The CDR3 runs 16 residues. Germline-derived CDR1 and CDR2 are KGHDR and SFDVKD. CDR3 amino acids: CATSDYGPGGRYEQYF. As DNA, the CDR3 is TGTGCCACCAGTGATTACGGGCCAGGGGGCAGGTACGAGCAGTACTTC.

The chain combines TRBV5-1 with TRBJ2-1; 12 bases align to TRBD2. V was clipped by 5 bases and J by 5 bases; unmatched bases: 8. In germline, CDR1 is SGHRS, CDR2 YFSETQ. The length of the CDR3 is 16 residues. This CDR3 reads CASSLLAGGSHNEQFF. The CDR3 nucleotides are TGCGCCAGCAGTTTACTAGCGGGGGGATCCCACAATGAGCAGTTCTTC.

The chain uses TRBV6-5 and TRBJ1-2, with D uncertain. Germline V CDR1 and CDR2: MNHEY, SVGAGI. The CDR3 runs 15 residues. V lost 6 bases to trimming and J lost 8 bases, with 22 bases between them. The CDR3 loop is CASSPERRVIRGYTF. DNA of the CDR3: TGTGCCAGCAGCCCCGAACGGAGGGTGATAAGGGGCTACACCTTC.

The chain carries TRBV19 and TRBJ2-7; D not resolved. V lost 2 bases to trimming and J lost 3 bases, with 8 bases between them. CDR1 is LNHDA, CDR2 SQIVND, per germline (reference sequence). The CDR3 covers 13 residues. CDR3 amino acids: CASSILSYYEQYF. In nucleotides, the CDR3 is TGTGCCAGTAGTATACTTTCTTACTACGAGCAGTACTTC.

The chain is built from TRBV15 and TRBJ2-3; D is undetermined. The CDR3 covers 14 residues. Germline values: CDR1 LNHNV, CDR2 YYDKDF (reference sequence). V shed 1 base and J shed 6 bases, with 11 bases lying between them. DNA for the CDR3: TGTGCCACCAGCAGAGGTATGGCACAGGATACGCAGTATTTT. Protein sequence: CATSRGMAQDTQYF.

This clone was seen a single time. The rearrangement links TRBV6-5 to TRBJ2-7; 7 bases line up with TRBD1. The V and J ends lost 2 bases and 3 bases, in that order; junction bases with no gene match: 7. This CDR3 has 15 amino acids. In germline, CDR1 is MNHEY, CDR2 SVGAGI. CDR3 residues: CASSYEWDSIYEQYF. For the CDR3, the DNA is TGTGCCAGCAGTTACGAGTGGGACAGTATCTACGAGCAGTACTTC.

This clone was picked up one time. J is TRBJ2-7 and V is TRBV11-3; TRBD1 matches 9 bases. The CDR3 loop spans 16 amino acids. Germline values: CDR1 SGHNT, CDR2 YENEEA. Trimming removed 1 base from V and 5 bases from J; junction bases left unmatched: 9. The chain's CDR3 is CASSLGHRGQGNEQYF. CDR3 nucleotide sequence: TGTGCCAGCAGCTTAGGGCACAGGGGGCAGGGTAACGAGCAGTACTTC.

CDR3 DNA sequence: TGTGCCAGCAGTTTGGGACACATCGAGGGCTACACCTTC. The encoded protein is CASSLGHIEGYTF. The rearrangement links TRBV2 to TRBJ1-2; possible D gene TRBD1, 6 bases. V shed 5 bases and J shed 8 bases, with 15 bases lying between them. CDR1 SNHLY and CDR2 FYNNEI come from the germline V gene. The CDR3 has 13 amino acids.

The rearrangement links TRBV19 to TRBJ1-1; 8 nucleotides agree with TRBD1. The CDR3 has 15 amino acids. The germline gives CDR1 LNHDA, CDR2 SQIVND (reference sequence). The J segment lost 0 bases and the V segment lost 7 bases, leaving 7 bases of the junction unmatched. CDR3 region: CASIHPGGVNTEAFF. CDR3 sequence (DNA): TGTGCCAGTATTCATCCAGGGGGCGTGAACACTGAAGCTTTCTTT.

The V and J genes are TRBV29-1 and TRBJ2-7; D call uncertain. Germline CDR1 is SQVTM and CDR2 is ANQGSEA. V was clipped by 7 bases and J by 3 bases, with 10 bases between them. The CDR3 consists of 11 residues. CDR3 bases: TGCAGCGGTGTGAACAGCTACGAGCAGTACTTC. Amino acid sequence: CSGVNSYEQYF.